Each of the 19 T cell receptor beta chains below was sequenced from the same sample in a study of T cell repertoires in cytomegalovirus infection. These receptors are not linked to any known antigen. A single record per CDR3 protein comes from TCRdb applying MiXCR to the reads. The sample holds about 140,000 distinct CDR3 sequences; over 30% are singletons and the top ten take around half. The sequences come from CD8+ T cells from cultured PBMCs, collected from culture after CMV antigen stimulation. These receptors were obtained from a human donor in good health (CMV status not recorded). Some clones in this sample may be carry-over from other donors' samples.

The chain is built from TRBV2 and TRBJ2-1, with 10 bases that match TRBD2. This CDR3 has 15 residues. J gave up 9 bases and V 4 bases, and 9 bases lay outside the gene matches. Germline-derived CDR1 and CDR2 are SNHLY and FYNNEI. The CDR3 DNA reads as TGTGCCAGCAGTGCGGGAAGCGGGGGGGCCGGTGAGCAGTTCTTC. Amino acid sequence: CASSAGSGGAGEQFF.

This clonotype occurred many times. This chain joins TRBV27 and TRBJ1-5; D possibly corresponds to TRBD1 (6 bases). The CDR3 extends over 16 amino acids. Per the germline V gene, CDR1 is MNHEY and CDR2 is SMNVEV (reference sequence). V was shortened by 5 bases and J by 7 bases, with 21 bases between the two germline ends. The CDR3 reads CASSRTHVGARQPQHF. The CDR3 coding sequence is TGTGCCAGCAGTAGGACCCATGTGGGGGCACGGCAGCCCCAGCATTTT.

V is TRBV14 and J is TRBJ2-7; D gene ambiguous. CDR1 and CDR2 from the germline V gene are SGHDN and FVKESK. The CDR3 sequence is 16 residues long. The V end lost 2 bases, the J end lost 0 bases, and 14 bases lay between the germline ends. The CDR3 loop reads CASSQFSDTSSYEQYF. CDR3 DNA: TGTGCCAGCAGCCAATTTTCGGATACCAGCTCCTACGAGCAGTACTTC. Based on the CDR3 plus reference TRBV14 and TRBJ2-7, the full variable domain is EAGVTQFPSHSVIEKGQTVTLRCDPISGHDNLYWYRRVMGKEIKFLLHFVKESKQDESGMPNNRFLAERTGGTYSTLKVQPAELEDSGVYFCASSQFSDTSSYEQYFGPGTRLTVT.

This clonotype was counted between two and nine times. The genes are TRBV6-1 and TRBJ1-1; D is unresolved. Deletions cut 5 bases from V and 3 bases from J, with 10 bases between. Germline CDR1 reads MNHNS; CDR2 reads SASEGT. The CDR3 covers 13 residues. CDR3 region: CASSIYSYTEAFF. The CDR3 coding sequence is TGTGCCAGCAGTATATACAGTTACACTGAAGCTTTCTTT.

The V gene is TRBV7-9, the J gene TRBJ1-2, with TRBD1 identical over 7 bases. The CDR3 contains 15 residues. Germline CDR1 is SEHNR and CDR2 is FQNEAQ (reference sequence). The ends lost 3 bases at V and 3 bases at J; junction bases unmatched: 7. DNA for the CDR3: TGTGCCAGCAGCTTCTCCGACAGGGCTGACTATGGCTACACCTTC. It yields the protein CASSFSDRADYGYTF.

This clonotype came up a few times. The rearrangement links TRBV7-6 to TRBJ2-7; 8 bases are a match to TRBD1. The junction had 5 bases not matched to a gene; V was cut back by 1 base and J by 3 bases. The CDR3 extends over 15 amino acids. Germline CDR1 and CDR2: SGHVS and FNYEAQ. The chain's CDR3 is CASSLDGTGLYEQYF. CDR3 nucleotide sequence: TGTGCCAGCAGCTTAGATGGGACAGGCCTCTACGAGCAGTACTTC.

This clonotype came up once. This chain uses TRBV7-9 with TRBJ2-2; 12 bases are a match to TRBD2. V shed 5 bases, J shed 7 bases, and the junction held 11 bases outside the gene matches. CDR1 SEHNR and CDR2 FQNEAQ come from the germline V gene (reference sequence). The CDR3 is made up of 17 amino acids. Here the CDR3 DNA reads TGTGCCAGCAGCCCGTGGACTAGCGGGGAGAGGGGCGGGGAGCTGTTTTTT. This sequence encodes CASSPWTSGERGGELFF. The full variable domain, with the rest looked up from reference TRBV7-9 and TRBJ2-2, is DTGVSQNPRHKITKRGQNVTFRCDPISEHNRLYWYRQTLGQGPEFLTYFQNEAQLEKSRLLSDRFSAERPKGSFSTLEIQRTEQGDSAMYLCASSPWTSGERGGELFFGEGSRLTVL.

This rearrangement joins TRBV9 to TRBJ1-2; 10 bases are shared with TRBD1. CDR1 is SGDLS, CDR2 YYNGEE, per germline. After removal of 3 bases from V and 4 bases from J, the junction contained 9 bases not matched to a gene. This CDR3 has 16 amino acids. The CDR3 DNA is TGTGCCAGCAGCGCAGGGACAGGGGCTATAGGCTATGGCTACACCTTC. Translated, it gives CASSAGTGAIGYGYTF.

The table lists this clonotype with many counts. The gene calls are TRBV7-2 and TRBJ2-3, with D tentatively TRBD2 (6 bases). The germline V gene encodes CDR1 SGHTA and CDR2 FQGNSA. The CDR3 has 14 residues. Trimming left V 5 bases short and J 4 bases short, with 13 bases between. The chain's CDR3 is CASSPGTSADTQYF. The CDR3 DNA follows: TGTGCCAGCAGCCCTGGGACTTCGGCAGATACGCAGTATTTT.

CDR3 DNA: TGTGCCAGCAGCTTAACGGGGAACGAGCAGTACTTC. This translates into CASSLTGNEQYF. The V and J genes are TRBV7-9 and TRBJ2-7; D may be TRBD2 (5 bases). The CDR3 length is 12 residues. The ends were cut back, 2 bases at V and 5 bases at J, with 7 bases in the middle. Germline V gene data show CDR1 as SEHNR and CDR2 as FQNEAQ (reference sequence).

In DNA form, the CDR3 reads TGCAGCGTTGCAGAGGGGGGGGGGCGACTGAATGAGCAGTTCTTC. Translation: CSVAEGGGRLNEQFF. The chain is built from TRBV29-1 and TRBJ2-1; weak D call: TRBD2 (7 bases). V dropped 4 bases and J dropped 7 bases, with 20 bases sitting between them. Germline V lookup: CDR1 SQVTM, CDR2 ANQGSEA. CDR3 length: 15 amino acids.

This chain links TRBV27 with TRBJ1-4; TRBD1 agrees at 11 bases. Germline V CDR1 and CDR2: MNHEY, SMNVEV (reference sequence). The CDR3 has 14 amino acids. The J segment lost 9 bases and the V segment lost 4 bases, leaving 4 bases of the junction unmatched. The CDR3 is CASSYGTGGKKLFF. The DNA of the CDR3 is TGTGCCAGCAGTTACGGGACAGGGGGTAAAAAACTGTTTTTT. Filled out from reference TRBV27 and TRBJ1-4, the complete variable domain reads EAQVTQNPRYLITVTGKKLTVTCSQNMNHEYMSWYRQDPGLGLRQIYYSMNVEVTDKGDVPEGYKVSRKEKRNFPLILESPSPNQTSLYFCASSYGTGGKKLFFGSGTQLSVL.

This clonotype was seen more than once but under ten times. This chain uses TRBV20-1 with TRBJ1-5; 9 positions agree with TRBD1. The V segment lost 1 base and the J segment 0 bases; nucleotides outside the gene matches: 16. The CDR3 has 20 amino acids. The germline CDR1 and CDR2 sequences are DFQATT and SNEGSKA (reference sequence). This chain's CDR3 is CSARGPGQGPENYSNQPQHF. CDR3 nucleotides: TGCAGTGCTAGAGGGCCGGGACAGGGCCCCGAAAACTATAGCAATCAGCCCCAGCATTTT.

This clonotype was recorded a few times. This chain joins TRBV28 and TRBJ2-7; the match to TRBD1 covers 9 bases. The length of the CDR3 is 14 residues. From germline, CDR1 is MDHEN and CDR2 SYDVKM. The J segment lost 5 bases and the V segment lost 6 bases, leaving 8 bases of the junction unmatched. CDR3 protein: CASSPGTGPDEQYF. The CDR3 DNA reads TGTGCCAGCAGCCCAGGGACAGGGCCCGACGAGCAGTACTTC.

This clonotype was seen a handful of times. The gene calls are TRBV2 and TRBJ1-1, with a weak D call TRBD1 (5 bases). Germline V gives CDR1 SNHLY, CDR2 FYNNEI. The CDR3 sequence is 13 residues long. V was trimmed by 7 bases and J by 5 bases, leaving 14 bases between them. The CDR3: CASTEQGWTEAFF. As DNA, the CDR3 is TGTGCCAGCACCGAGCAGGGATGGACTGAAGCTTTCTTT. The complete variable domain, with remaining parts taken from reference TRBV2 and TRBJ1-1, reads EPEVTQTPSHQVTQMGQEVILRCVPISNHLYFYWYRQILGQKVEFLVSFYNNEISEKSEIFDDQFSVERPDGSNFTLKIRSTKLEDSAMYFCASTEQGWTEAFFGQGTRLTVV.

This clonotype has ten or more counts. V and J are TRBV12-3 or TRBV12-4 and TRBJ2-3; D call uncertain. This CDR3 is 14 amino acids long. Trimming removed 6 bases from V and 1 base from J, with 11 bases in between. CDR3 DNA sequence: TGTGCCAGCAGCCATGACTGGGGCACAGATACGCAGTATTTT. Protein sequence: CASSHDWGTDTQYF.

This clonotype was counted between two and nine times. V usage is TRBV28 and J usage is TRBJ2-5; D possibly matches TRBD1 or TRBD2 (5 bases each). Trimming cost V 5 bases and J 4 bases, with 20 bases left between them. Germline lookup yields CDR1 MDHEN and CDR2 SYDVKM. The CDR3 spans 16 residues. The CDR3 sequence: CASSLTQAQRGETQYF. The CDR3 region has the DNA TGTGCCAGCAGTCTAACTCAGGCCCAGAGGGGAGAGACCCAGTACTTC. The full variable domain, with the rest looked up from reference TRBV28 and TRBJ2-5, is DVKVTQSSRYLVKRTGEKVFLECVQDMDHENMFWYRQDPGLGLRLIYFSYDVKMKEKGDIPEGYSVSREKKERFSLILESASTNQTSMYLCASSLTQAQRGETQYFGPGTRLLVL.

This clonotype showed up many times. The CDR3 here is CASSLRPFTDTQYF. CDR3 in DNA: TGTGCCAGCAGCTTACGTCCGTTCACAGATACGCAGTATTTT. The gene calls are TRBV11-2 and TRBJ2-3; no reliable D call. V gave up 2 bases and J gave up 2 bases, with 8 bases separating them. The germline CDR1 and CDR2 sequences are SGHAT and FQNNGV. The CDR3 runs to 14 residues.

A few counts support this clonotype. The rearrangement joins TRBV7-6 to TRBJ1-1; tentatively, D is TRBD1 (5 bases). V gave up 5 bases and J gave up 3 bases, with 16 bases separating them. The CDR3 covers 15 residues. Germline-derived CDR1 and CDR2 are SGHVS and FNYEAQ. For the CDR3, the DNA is TGTGCCAGCAGCCCGAGCTTGGGGGGTGACACTGAAGCTTTCTTT. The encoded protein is CASSPSLGGDTEAFF.